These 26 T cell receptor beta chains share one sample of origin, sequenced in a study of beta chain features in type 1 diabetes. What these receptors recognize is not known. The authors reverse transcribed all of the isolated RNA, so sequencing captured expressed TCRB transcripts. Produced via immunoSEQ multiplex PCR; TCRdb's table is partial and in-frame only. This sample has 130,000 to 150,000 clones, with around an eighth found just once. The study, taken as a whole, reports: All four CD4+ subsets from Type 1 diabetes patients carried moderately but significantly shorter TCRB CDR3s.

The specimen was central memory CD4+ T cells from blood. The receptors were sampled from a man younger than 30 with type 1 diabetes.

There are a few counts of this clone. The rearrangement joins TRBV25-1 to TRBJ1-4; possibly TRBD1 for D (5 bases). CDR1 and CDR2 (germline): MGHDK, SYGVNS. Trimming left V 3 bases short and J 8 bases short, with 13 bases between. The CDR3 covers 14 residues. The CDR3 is CASSDPGLGEKLFF. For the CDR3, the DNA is TGTGCCAGCAGTGATCCAGGGCTTGGAGAAAAACTGTTTTTT.

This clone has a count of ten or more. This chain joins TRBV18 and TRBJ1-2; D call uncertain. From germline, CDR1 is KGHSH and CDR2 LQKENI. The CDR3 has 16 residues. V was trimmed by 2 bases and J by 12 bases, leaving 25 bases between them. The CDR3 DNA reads TGTGCCAGCTCACCAGCAGGACGGCTTGGATCCGGGAGCCACACCTTC. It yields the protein CASSPAGRLGSGSHTF.

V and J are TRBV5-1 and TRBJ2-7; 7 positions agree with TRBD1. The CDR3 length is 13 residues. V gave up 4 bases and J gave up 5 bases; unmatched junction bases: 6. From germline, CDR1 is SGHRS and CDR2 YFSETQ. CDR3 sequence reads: CASSLTGYDEQYF. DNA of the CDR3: TGCGCCAGCAGCCTGACAGGGTATGACGAGCAGTACTTC.

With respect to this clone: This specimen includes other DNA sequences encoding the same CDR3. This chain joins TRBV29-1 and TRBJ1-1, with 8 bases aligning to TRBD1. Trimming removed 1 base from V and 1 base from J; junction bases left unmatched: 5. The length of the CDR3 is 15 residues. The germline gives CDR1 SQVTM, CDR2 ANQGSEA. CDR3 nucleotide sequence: TGCAGCGTTGAAGGGGAGACAGGGGCGAACACTGAAGCTTTCTTT. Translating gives CSVEGETGANTEAFF.

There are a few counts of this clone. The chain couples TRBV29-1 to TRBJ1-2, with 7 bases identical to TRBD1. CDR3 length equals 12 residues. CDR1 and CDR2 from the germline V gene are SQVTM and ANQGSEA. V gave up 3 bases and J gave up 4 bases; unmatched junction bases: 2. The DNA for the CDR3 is TGCAGCGTTGACCGGGACAGCTATGGCTACACCTTC. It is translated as CSVDRDSYGYTF.

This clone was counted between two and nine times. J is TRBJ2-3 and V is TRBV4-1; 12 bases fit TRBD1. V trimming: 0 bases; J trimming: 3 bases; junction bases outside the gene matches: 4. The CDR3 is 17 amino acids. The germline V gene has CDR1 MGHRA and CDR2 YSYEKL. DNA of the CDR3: TGCGCCAGCAGCCAAGATGGGACAGGGGGCATGACAGATACGCAGTATTTT. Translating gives CASSQDGTGGMTDTQYF.

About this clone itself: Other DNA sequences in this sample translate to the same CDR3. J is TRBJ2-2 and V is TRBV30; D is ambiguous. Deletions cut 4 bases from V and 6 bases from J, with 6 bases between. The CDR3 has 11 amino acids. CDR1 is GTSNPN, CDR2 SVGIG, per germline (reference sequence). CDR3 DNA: TGTGCCTGGACGCGAGCCGGGGAGCTGTTTTTT. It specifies CAWTRAGELFF.

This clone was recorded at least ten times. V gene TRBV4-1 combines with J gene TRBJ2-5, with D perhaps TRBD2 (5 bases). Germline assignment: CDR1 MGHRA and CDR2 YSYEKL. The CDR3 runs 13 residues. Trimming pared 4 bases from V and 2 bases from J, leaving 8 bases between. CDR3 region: CASSRLAQETQYF. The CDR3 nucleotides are TGCGCCAGCAGCCGGCTAGCACAAGAGACCCAGTACTTC.

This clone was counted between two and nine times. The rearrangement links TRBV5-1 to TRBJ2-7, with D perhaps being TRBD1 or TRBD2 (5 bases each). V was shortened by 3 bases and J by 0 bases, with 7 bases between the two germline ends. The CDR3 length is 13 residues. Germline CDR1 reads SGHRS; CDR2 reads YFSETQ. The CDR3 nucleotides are TGCGCCAGCAGCTGGGGGATCTCCTACGAGCAGTACTTC. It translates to CASSWGISYEQYF.

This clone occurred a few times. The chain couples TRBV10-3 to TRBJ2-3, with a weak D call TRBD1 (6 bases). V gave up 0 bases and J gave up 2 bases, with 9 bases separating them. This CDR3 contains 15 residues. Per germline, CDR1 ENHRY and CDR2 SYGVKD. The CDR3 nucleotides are TGTGCCATCAGTGAGTCGCAGGGGATCACAGATACGCAGTATTTT. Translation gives CAISESQGITDTQYF.

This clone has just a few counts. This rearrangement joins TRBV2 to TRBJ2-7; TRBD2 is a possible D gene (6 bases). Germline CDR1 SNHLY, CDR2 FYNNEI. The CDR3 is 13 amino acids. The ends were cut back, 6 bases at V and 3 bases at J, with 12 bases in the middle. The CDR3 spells CASRTGGVYEQYF. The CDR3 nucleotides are TGTGCCAGCAGGACCGGCGGGGTCTACGAGCAGTACTTC.

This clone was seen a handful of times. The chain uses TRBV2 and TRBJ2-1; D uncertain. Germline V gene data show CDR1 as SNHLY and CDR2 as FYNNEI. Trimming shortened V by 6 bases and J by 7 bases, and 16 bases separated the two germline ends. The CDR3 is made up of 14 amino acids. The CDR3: CASRGVGFGNEQFF. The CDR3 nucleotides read TGTGCCAGCAGGGGTGTGGGGTTCGGGAATGAGCAGTTCTTC.

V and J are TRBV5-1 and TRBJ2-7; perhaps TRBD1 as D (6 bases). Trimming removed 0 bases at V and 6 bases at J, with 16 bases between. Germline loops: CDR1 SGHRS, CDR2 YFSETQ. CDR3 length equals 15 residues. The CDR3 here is CASSLAGTPLAEQYF. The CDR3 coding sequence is TGCGCCAGCAGCTTGGCCGGGACACCCCTTGCCGAGCAGTACTTC.

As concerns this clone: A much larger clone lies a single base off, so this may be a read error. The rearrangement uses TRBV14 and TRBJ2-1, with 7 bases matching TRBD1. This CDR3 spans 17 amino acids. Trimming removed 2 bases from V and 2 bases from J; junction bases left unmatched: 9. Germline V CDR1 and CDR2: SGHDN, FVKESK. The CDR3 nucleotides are TGTGCCAGCAGCCAATTTACGAGGGGGCGCGCCTACAATGAGCAGTTCTTC. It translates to CASSQFTRGRAYNEQFF.

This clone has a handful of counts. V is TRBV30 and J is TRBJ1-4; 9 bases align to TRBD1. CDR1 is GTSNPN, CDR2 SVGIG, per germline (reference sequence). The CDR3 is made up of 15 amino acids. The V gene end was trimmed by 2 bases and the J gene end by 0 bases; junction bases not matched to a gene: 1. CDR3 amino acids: CAWSRQGATNEKLFF. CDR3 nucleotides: TGTGCCTGGAGTCGACAGGGGGCAACTAATGAAAAACTGTTTTTT.

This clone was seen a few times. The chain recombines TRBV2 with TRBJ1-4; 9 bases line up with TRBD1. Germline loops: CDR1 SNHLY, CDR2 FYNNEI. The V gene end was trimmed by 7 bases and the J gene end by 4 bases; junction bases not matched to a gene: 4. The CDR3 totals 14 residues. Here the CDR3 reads CASIRGQGNEKLFF. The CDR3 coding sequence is TGTGCCAGCATCAGGGGACAGGGTAATGAAAAACTGTTTTTT.

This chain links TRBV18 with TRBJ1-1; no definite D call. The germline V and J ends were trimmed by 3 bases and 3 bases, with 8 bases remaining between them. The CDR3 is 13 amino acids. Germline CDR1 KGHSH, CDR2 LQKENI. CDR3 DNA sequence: TGTGCCAGCTCACCTCAGGCCGACACTGAAGCTTTCTTT. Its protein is CASSPQADTEAFF.

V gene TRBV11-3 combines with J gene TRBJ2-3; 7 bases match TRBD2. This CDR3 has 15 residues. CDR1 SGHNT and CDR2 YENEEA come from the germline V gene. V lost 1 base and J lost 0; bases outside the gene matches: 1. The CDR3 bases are TGTGCCAGCAGCTTAGCGGGGGGTAGCACAGATACGCAGTATTTT. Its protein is CASSLAGGSTDTQYF.

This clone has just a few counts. The CDR3 loop reads CASSVTTGAVYEQYF. In nucleotides, the CDR3 is TGTGCCAGCAGCGTAACGACGGGGGCCGTCTACGAGCAGTACTTC. V usage is TRBV9 and J usage is TRBJ2-7; D is perhaps TRBD1 or TRBD2 (6 bases each). Germline values: CDR1 SGDLS, CDR2 YYNGEE. Trimming took off 1 base at V and 3 bases at J, with 14 bases between the two ends. This CDR3 has 15 residues.

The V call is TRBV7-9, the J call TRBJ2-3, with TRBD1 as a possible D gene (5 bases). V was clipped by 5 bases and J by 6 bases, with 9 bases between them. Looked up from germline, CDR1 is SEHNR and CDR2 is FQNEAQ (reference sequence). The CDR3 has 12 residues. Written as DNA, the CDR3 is TGTGCCAGCAGCCCAGGGCTGGATACGCAGTATTTT. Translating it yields CASSPGLDTQYF.

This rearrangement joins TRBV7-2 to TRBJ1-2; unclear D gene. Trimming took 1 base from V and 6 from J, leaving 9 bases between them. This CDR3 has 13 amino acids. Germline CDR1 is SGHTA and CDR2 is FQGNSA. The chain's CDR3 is CASSLGDGNGYTF. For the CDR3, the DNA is TGTGCCAGCAGCTTAGGTGACGGCAATGGCTACACCTTC.

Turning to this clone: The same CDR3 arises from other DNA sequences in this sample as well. CDR3 bases: TGTGCCAGCAGTGAAGGCACTGAAGCTTTCTTT. This sequence encodes CASSEGTEAFF. The chain is built from TRBV2 and TRBJ1-1, with no clear D. This CDR3 contains 11 residues. Germline loops: CDR1 SNHLY, CDR2 FYNNEI. V dropped 1 base and J dropped 4 bases, with 1 base sitting between them.

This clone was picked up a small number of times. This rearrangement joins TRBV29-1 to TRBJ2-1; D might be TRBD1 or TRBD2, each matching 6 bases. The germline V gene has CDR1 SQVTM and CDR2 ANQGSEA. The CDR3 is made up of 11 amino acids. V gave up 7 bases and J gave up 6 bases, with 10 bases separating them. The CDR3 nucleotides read TGCAGCGGGGGGGCCACCAATGAGCAGTTCTTC. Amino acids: CSGGATNEQFF.

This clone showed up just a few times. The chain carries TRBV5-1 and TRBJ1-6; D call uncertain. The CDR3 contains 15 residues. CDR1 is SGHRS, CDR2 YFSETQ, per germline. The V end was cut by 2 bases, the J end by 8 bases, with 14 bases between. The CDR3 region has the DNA TGCGCCAGCAGCTTATCGGGATATGGTGATTCACCCCTCCACTTT. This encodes CASSLSGYGDSPLHF.

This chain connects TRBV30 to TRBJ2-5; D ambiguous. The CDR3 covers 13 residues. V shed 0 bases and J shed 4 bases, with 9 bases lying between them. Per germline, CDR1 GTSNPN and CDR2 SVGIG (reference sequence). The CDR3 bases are TGTGCCTGGAGTGTACGGGTCGGAGAGACCCAGTACTTC. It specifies CAWSVRVGETQYF.

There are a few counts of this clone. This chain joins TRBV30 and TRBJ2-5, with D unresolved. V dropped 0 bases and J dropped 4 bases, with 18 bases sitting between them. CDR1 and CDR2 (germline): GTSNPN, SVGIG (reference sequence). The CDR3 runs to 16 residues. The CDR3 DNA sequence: TGTGCCTGGAGTGTCAGTGGACCCCTAAAGGGAGAGACCCAGTACTTC. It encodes CAWSVSGPLKGETQYF.